The 5 T cell receptor beta chains given below trace back to one sample, sequenced in a study of T cells in Graves' hyperthyroidism and ophthalmopathy. Using RNA transcripts as the source, TCR beta CDR3 regions were amplified. Carried out on the TCR CDR3, a first-round RT-PCR used the HTBI primer set. TCRdb re-derived calls from the multiplex PCR reads in MiXCR, one entry per CDR3 protein. The sample shows 390,000 or so distinct CDR3 sequences, over 12% of them seen only once. Sequencing was done on a sample of blood. Receptor source: a man younger than 35 with Graves' ophthalmopathy.

In regard to this clonotype: A much larger clonotype is one base distant, so this may be a read error. The chain recombines TRBV11-2 with TRBJ2-7; D is perhaps TRBD2 (5 bases). Trimming removed 3 bases from V and 1 base from J, with 13 bases in between. Germline CDR1 is SGHAT and CDR2 is FQNNGV. The CDR3 contains 15 residues. DNA for the CDR3: TGTGCCAGCAGCTTGGGGTCCGGGGATTCCTACGAGCAGTACTTC. Translated: CASSLGSGDSYEQYF.

This clonotype was seen repeatedly, ten times or more. This chain connects TRBV11-3 to TRBJ2-5, with 7 bases matching TRBD2. V dropped 6 bases and J dropped 4; count of bases not matched to a gene: 14. The length of the CDR3 is 16 residues. Germline CDR1 SGHNT, CDR2 YENEEA. The CDR3 reads CASSPRGGGIGETQYF. The CDR3 DNA follows: TGTGCCAGCAGTCCGCGCGGGGGAGGGATTGGAGAGACCCAGTACTTC. Variable domain in full (rest from reference TRBV11-3 and TRBJ2-5): EAGVVQSPRYKIIEKKQPVAFWCNPISGHNTLYWYLQNLGQGPELLIRYENEEAVDDSQLPKDRFSAERLKGVDSTLKIQPAELGDSAVYLCASSPRGGGIGETQYFGPGTRLLVL.

This clonotype was seen at least ten times. The chain combines TRBV7-9 with TRBJ1-2; D unresolved. This CDR3 comprises 16 residues. Germline CDR1 SEHNR, CDR2 FQNEAQ (reference sequence). Deletions cut 4 bases from V and 1 base from J, with 16 bases between. This CDR3 is CASSSVRHGLNYGYTF. The CDR3 DNA sequence: TGTGCCAGCAGCTCCGTTCGACACGGCCTTAACTATGGCTACACCTTC.

This clonotype was seen a handful of times. The gene calls are TRBV6-6 and TRBJ2-1, with D unclear. Germline V lookup: CDR1 MNHNY, CDR2 SVGAGI (reference sequence). Trimming cost V 2 bases and J 8 bases, with 10 bases left between them. CDR3 length: 13 amino acids. CDR3 DNA: TGTGCCAGCAGTTACGGGCTAGGTGATGAGCAGTTCTTC. This sequence encodes CASSYGLGDEQFF.

The rearrangement joins TRBV4-1 to TRBJ2-4; D may match TRBD1 or TRBD2 (5 bases each). CDR1 MGHRA and CDR2 YSYEKL come from the germline V gene. Deletions cut 0 bases from V and 9 bases from J, with 9 bases between. The CDR3 consists of 13 residues. For the CDR3, the DNA is TGCGCCAGCAGCCAAGAGGGGGTGGGCATTCAGTACTTC. Encoded protein: CASSQEGVGIQYF.